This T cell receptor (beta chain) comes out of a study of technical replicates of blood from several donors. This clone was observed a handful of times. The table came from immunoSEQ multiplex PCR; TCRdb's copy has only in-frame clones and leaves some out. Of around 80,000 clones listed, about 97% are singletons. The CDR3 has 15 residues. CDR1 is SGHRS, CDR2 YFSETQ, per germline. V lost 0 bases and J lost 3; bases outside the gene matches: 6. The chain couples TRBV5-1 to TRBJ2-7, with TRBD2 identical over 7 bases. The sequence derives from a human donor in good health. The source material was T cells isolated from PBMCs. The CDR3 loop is CASSLDGTGGYEQYF. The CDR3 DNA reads TGCGCCAGCAGCTTGGACGGGACGGGAGGCTACGAGCAGTACTTC.